Below are 13 T cell receptor beta chains sequenced from a single sample in a study of cytomegalovirus exposure and HLA in healthy donors. The PCR made use of 60 Vbeta and 13 Jbeta primers. Method: immunoSEQ multiplex PCR; TCRdb's copy keeps in-frame clones and lacks some. Of 55,000 to 80,000 clones in the sample, about 80% were seen once. Input material: PBMCs. All receptors derive from a man in his fifties or sixties in good health and CMV-seropositive.

This clone was seen only once. The chain employs TRBV10-1 and TRBJ1-4, with no clear D. CDR3 length: 16 residues. CDR1 is WNHNN and CDR2 is SYGVQD in the germline V gene (reference sequence). Trimming took off 0 bases at V and 8 bases at J, with 16 bases between the two ends. The CDR3 DNA reads as TGCGCCAGCAGTGAGTCAGGCGGCGGCGAAAGAGAAAAACTGTTTTTT. It is translated as CASSESGGGEREKLFF.

The gene calls are TRBV5-5 and TRBJ2-2; TRBD2 might be the D (5 bases). V shed 0 bases and J shed 4 bases, with 7 bases lying between them. The length of the CDR3 is 14 residues. CDR1 is SGHKS and CDR2 is YYEKEE in the germline V gene (reference sequence). Written as DNA, the CDR3 is TGTGCCAGCAGCTTGGGGCGGGTCACCGGGGAGCTGTTTTTT. It specifies CASSLGRVTGELFF.

The V call is TRBV11-2, the J call TRBJ2-2; D possibly corresponds to TRBD1 (5 bases). Germline V gene sequence: CDR1 SGHAT, CDR2 FQNNGV. V lost 0 bases, J lost 6 bases, and 14 bases lay in between. The length of the CDR3 is 16 residues. CDR3 nucleotides: TGTGCCAGCAGCTTAGATAGGGGTACCGGGCCCGGGGAGCTGTTTTTT. It yields the protein CASSLDRGTGPGELFF.

This clone was picked up a small number of times. This rearrangement joins TRBV7-8 to TRBJ2-7; D may be TRBD1 (6 bases). CDR1 and CDR2 from the germline V gene are SGHVS and FQNEAQ. This CDR3 is built from 14 residues. Trimming stripped 3 bases from V and 1 base from J, with 10 bases between. For the CDR3, the DNA is TGTGCCAGCAGCTTTATGGACAGATCCTACGAGCAGTACTTC. It is translated as CASSFMDRSYEQYF.

The CDR3 loop reads CASRVDRDQPQHF. The CDR3 bases are TGTGCCAGCAGGGTAGACAGGGACCAGCCCCAGCATTTT. This chain joins TRBV6-1 and TRBJ1-5; 7 nucleotides agree with TRBD1. V trimming: 6 bases; J trimming: 7 bases; junction bases outside the gene matches: 6. CDR1 and CDR2 (germline): MNHNS, SASEGT. CDR3 length equals 13 residues.

The chain is built from TRBV28 and TRBJ2-7; 8 nucleotides align to TRBD2. From germline, CDR1 is MDHEN and CDR2 SYDVKM. CDR3 length equals 14 residues. J was trimmed by 3 bases and V by 5 bases; bases with no gene match: 6. The CDR3 bases are TGTGCCAGCAGTCGCGGGAGGAACTACTACGAGCAGTACTTC. Amino acids: CASSRGRNYYEQYF.

In regard to this clone: At one end, the junction sequence differs from germline, possibly due to a read error. This sequence joins TRBV7-9 and TRBJ1-2, with D possibly TRBD1 on 6 matching bases. Germline loops: CDR1 SEHNR, CDR2 FQNEAQ (reference sequence). There are 13 residues in the CDR3. This CDR3 is CSSSLDGGQGYTF. CDR3 bases: TGTTCCAGCAGCTTAGATGGGGGCCAAGGCTACACCTTC.

This chain connects TRBV29-1 to TRBJ2-7; a weak D match, TRBD1 (5 bases). Germline lookup yields CDR1 SQVTM and CDR2 ANQGSEA. Trimming removed 7 bases at V and 0 bases at J, with 16 bases between. The CDR3 is 14 amino acids. The CDR3 DNA follows: TGCAGCGCCCAAGTTGGGCAGGGCTCCTACGAGCAGTACTTC. The encoded protein is CSAQVGQGSYEQYF.

The chain is built from TRBV5-1 and TRBJ2-7; D perhaps matches TRBD1 (6 bases). The germline V and J ends were trimmed by 0 bases and 2 bases, with 12 bases remaining between them. CDR1 is SGHRS, CDR2 YFSETQ, per germline. CDR3 length: 15 amino acids. CDR3 loop: CASSLGQGNPYEQYF. CDR3 nucleotides: TGCGCCAGCAGCTTGGGGCAGGGGAACCCCTACGAGCAGTACTTC.

This clone turned up a few times. This sequence joins TRBV2 and TRBJ2-7, with 11 bases identical to TRBD2. CDR3 size: 13 residues. The germline gives CDR1 SNHLY, CDR2 FYNNEI. After removal of 8 bases from V and 6 bases from J, the junction contained 6 bases not matched to a gene. The CDR3 bases are TGTGCCAGCCAAACTAGCGGGAGCTCCGAGCAGTACTTC. Translated: CASQTSGSSEQYF.

This chain links TRBV11-2 with TRBJ2-7; D is possibly TRBD2 (6 bases). The V end lost 6 bases, the J end lost 5 bases, and 20 bases lay between the germline ends. Germline V CDR1 and CDR2: SGHAT, FQNNGV. CDR3 length: 15 residues. Here the CDR3 DNA reads TGTGCCAGCAGTCCCACAGGAGGGAGAAGGAACGAGCAGTACTTC. The encoded protein is CASSPTGGRRNEQYF.

The chain has TRBV29-1 and TRBJ2-3; D is unclear. Germline CDR1 SQVTM, CDR2 ANQGSEA. This CDR3 has 12 residues. Deletions cut 3 bases from V and 0 bases from J, with 4 bases between. The CDR3 here is CSVDYSTDTQYF. The CDR3 region has the DNA TGCAGCGTTGACTATAGCACAGATACGCAGTATTTT.

The chain couples TRBV7-9 to TRBJ2-3; 8 bases are shared with TRBD2. Per germline, CDR1 SEHNR and CDR2 FQNEAQ (reference sequence). The CDR3 runs to 18 residues. Trimming took 4 bases from V and 3 from J; bases not matched to a gene: 15. Here the CDR3 reads CASSSGLVVGGKTDTQYF. The CDR3 region has the DNA TGTGCCAGCAGCTCGGGACTAGTAGTTGGCGGGAAAACAGATACGCAGTATTTT.